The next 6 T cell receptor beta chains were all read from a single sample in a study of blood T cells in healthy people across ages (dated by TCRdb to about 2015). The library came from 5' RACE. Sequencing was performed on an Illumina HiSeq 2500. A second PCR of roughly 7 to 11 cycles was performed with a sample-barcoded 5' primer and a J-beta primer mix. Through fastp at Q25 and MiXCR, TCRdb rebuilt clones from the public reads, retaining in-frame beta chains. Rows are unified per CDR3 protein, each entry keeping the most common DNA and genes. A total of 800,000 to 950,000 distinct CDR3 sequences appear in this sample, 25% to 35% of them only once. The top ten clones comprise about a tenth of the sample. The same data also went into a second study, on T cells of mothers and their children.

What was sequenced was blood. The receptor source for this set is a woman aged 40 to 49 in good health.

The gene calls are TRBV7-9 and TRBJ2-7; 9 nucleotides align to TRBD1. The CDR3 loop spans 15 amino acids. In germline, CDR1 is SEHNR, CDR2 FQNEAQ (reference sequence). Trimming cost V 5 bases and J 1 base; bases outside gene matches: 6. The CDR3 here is CASSPGQGTSYEQYF. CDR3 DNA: TGTGCCAGCAGCCCAGGACAGGGGACGTCCTACGAGCAGTACTTC.

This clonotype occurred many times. The CDR3 sequence is CSARPSGGLSYEQYF. The CDR3 DNA reads as TGCAGTGCTAGACCTAGCGGGGGGCTTTCCTACGAGCAGTACTTC. The chain couples TRBV20-1 to TRBJ2-7; 11 bases line up with TRBD2. The V segment lost 2 bases and the J segment 1 base; nucleotides outside the gene matches: 4. The V gene's germline CDR1 is DFQATT and CDR2 SNEGSKA (reference sequence). The CDR3 loop spans 15 amino acids.

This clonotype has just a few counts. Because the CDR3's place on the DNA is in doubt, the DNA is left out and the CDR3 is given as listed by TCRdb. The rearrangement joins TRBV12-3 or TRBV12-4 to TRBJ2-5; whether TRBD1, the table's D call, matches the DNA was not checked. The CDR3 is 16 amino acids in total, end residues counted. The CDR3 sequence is CASSFGAGQGIIEQYF.

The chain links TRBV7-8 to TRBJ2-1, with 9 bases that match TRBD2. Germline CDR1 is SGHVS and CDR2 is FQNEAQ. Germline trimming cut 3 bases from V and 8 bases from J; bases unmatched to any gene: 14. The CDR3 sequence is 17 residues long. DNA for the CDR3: TGTGCCAGCAGCTTTGGTTTGATCGCGGGGGGGCGGGATGAGCAGTTCTTC. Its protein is CASSFGLIAGGRDEQFF.

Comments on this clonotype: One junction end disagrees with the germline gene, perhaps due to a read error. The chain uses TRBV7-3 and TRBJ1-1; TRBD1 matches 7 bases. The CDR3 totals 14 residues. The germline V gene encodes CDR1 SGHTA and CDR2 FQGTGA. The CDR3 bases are TGTGCCAGCAGCTTAAGAGGGGGCGATACTGAAACTTTCTTT. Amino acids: CASSLRGGDTETFF. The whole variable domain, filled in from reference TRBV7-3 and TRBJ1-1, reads GAGVSQTPSNKVTEKGKYVELRCDPISGHTALYWYRQSLGQGPEFLIYFQGTGAADDSGLPNDRFFAVRPEGSVSTLKIQRTERGDSAVYLCASSLRGGDTETFFGQGTRLTVV.

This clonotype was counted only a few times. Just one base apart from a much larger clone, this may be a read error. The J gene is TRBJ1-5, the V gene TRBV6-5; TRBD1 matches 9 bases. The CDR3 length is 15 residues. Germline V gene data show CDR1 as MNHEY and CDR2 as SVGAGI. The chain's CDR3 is CAGSSPGQGNQPQHF. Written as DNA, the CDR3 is TGTGCCGGCAGTTCGCCCGGACAGGGGAATCAGCCCCAGCATTTT.